This TCR beta chain was observed in a study of T cell clonality in common variable immunodeficiency. The CDR3 spans 14 residues. J lost 2 bases, V lost 0 bases, and 2 bases had no gene match. The germline CDR1 and CDR2 sequences are SGHRS and YFSETQ. Data came from immunoSEQ multiplex PCR; TCRdb stores just in-frame clones and leaves some out. Singletons are absent from the sample, which has roughly 42,000 clones. Patients and controls were mostly of Caucasian heritage. Donors gave about 5 to 8 ml heparinized peripheral whole blood. As for this clone: The read ends 3 residues early relative to the CDR3; the germline J gene fills the gap.

This sequence originates from a person aged 18-70 years in good health. The rearrangement uses TRBV5-1 and TRBJ2-7; 7 bases align to TRBD2. The sequencing sample was made of peripheral blood mononuclear cells. The CDR3 DNA, read in part, is TGCGCCAGCAGCTTGGATCGGGGGGCCTACGAG. This translates into CASSLDRGAYE. The entire CDR3 protein is CASSLDRGAYEQYF. Full variable domain (rest looked up from reference TRBV5-1 and TRBJ2-7): KAGVTQTPRYLIKTRGQQVTLSCSPISGHRSVSWYQQTPGQGLQFLFEYFSETQRNKGNFPGRFSGRQFSNSRSEMNVSTLELGDSALYLCASSLDRGAYEQYFGPGTRLTVT.